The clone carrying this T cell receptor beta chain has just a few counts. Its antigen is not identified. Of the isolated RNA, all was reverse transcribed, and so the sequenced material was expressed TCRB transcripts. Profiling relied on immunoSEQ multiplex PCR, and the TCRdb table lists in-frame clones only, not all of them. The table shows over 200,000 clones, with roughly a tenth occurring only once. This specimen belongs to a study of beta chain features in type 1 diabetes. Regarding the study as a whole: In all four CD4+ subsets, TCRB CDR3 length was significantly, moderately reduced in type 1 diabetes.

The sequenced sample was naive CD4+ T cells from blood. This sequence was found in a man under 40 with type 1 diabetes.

CDR3 DNA: TGTGCCAGTCCGTCGGCTTGGACAGGGGCATCCTACGAGCAGTACTTC. This gives the protein CASPSAWTGASYEQYF. J is TRBJ2-7 and V is TRBV27, with 9 bases fitting TRBD1. The junction had 13 bases not matched to a gene; V was cut back by 9 bases and J by 1 base. CDR1 MNHEY and CDR2 SMNVEV come from the germline V gene (reference sequence). This CDR3 comprises 16 residues.